The 21 T cell receptor beta chains listed next were all sequenced from one sample in a study of regulatory T cells in long-lasting Graves disease. The sample's time point: newly diagnosed GD, antithyroid drugs for less than 3 months. PBMC RNA was the source of the TCR library. HTBI primers from iRepertoire and Arm-PCR of CDR3 regions yielded the TCR beta libraries. TCRdb processed the multiplex PCR reads anew with MiXCR; each CDR3 protein has one entry. The sample consists of approximately 350,000 distinct CDR3 sequences, 12% of them appearing once. The same sample was also studied in work on T cells in Graves' hyperthyroidism and ophthalmopathy.

The sample was peripheral blood mononuclear cells (PBMCs), taken at new diagnosis, from a patient treated with antithyroid drugs. These receptors came from a young woman with Graves disease.

There are many counts of this clonotype. The rearrangement uses TRBV5-1 and TRBJ2-4, with 7 nucleotides matching TRBD1. The J segment lost 6 bases and the V segment lost 3 bases, leaving 9 bases of the junction unmatched. This CDR3 region has 15 residues. The germline V gene encodes CDR1 SGHRS and CDR2 YFSETQ. CDR3 in DNA: TGCGCCAGCAGCTCCTATAAGGGGGCGGGAAACATTCAGTACTTC. Protein product: CASSSYKGAGNIQYF.

V and J are TRBV2 and TRBJ2-2; tentative D call: TRBD1 (5 bases). Germline assignment: CDR1 SNHLY and CDR2 FYNNEI. CDR3 length: 15 residues. Trimming took off 11 bases at V and 0 bases at J, with 16 bases between the two ends. CDR3 nucleotide sequence: TGTGCCCGCCGCCCCACGACAGCGAACACCGGGGAGCTGTTTTTT. This sequence encodes CARRPTTANTGELFF.

Many counts were recorded for this clonotype. The V and J genes are TRBV25-1 and TRBJ2-1; a weak D match, TRBD2 (5 bases). In germline, CDR1 is MGHDK, CDR2 SYGVNS. The V gene lost 3 bases and the J gene lost 12 bases, with 24 bases spanning the gap. The CDR3 is made up of 16 amino acids. The CDR3 reads CASSEPRSWGEPRQFF. The CDR3 DNA reads as TGTGCCAGCAGTGAGCCCCGGAGCTGGGGAGAGCCCCGGCAGTTCTTC.

This clonotype was recorded at least ten times. V usage is TRBV7-3 and J usage is TRBJ2-2, with D possibly matching TRBD1 (6 bases). Trimming shortened V by 5 bases and J by 6 bases, and 19 bases separated the two germline ends. Germline CDR1 SGHTA, CDR2 FQGTGA. CDR3 size: 16 residues. CDR3 amino acids: CASSPPGHLNPGELFF. Here the CDR3 DNA reads TGTGCCAGCAGCCCTCCGGGACACCTAAATCCCGGGGAGCTGTTTTTT.

J is TRBJ2-2 and V is TRBV11-2, with D perhaps given as TRBD1 or TRBD2 (5 bases each). The V gene's germline CDR1 is SGHAT and CDR2 FQNNGV. This CDR3 contains 14 residues. V shed 5 bases and J shed 7 bases, with 14 bases lying between them. CDR3 sequence: CASSHRDPRGELFF. CDR3 coding DNA: TGTGCCAGCAGCCACCGGGACCCTCGCGGGGAGCTGTTTTTT.

This clonotype was seen repeatedly, ten times or more. The rearrangement links TRBV15 to TRBJ2-7; TRBD2 agrees at 9 bases. The CDR3 is 18 residues long. J was trimmed by 1 base and V by 8 bases; bases with no gene match: 18. In germline, CDR1 is LNHNV, CDR2 YYDKDF (reference sequence). The CDR3 nucleotides are TGTGCCACCGGCTCAGGGCGGGAGGGCCCTAGAGCGTCCTACGAGCAGTACTTC. Translated: CATGSGREGPRASYEQYF.

In its sample, this clonotype was seen a few times. For the CDR3, the DNA is TGTGCCACCCGGGACAGCATGAACACTGAAGCTTTCTTT. Translated, it gives CATRDSMNTEAFF. The V and J genes are TRBV25-1 and TRBJ1-1; 7 nucleotides match TRBD1. J lost 0 bases, V lost 10 bases, and 5 bases had no gene match. Per germline, CDR1 MGHDK and CDR2 SYGVNS. This CDR3 region has 13 residues.

This clonotype was counted many times. This chain links TRBV20-1 with TRBJ1-1, with D uncertain. The CDR3 covers 15 residues. Trimming shortened V by 3 bases and J by 1 base, and 15 bases separated the two germline ends. Germline values: CDR1 DFQATT, CDR2 SNEGSKA (reference sequence). DNA for the CDR3: TGCAGTGCTAGTTATTATAGAGTAGGGAACACTGAAGCTTTCTTT. It codes for CSASYYRVGNTEAFF.

As concerns this clonotype: It may be a read error: a sequence one base away is much more abundant. The chain links TRBV7-8 to TRBJ1-6, with unresolved D. The germline gives CDR1 SGHVS, CDR2 FQNEAQ. With 2 bases removed from V and 7 bases from J, the gap between germline ends came to 15 bases. This CDR3 region has 16 residues. Here the CDR3 DNA reads TGTGCCAGCAGCTTAAGGCAGAGCGGATCAAATTCACCCCTCCACTTT. The encoded protein is CASSLRQSGSNSPLHF.

This clonotype has more than one count but fewer than ten. The rearrangement joins TRBV24-1 to TRBJ1-5; D is unclear. With 2 bases removed from V and 5 bases from J, the gap between germline ends came to 24 bases. This CDR3 spans 19 amino acids. Germline V CDR1 and CDR2: KGHDR, SFDVKD. The CDR3 is CATSDSIKPVIRRDQPQHF. CDR3 coding DNA: TGTGCCACCAGTGATTCCATAAAACCCGTAATCCGGCGGGATCAGCCCCAGCATTTT.

The DNA of the CDR3 is TGTGCCAGCAGCGCCTATTGGGCAGGGGGCTCCTACGAGCAGTACGTC. This gives the protein CASSAYWAGGSYEQYV. This chain uses TRBV7-2 with TRBJ2-7; 7 nucleotides align to TRBD1. V shed 5 bases, J shed 0 bases, and the junction held 10 bases outside the gene matches. Germline V CDR1 and CDR2: SGHTA, FQGNSA. This CDR3 comprises 16 residues.

This clonotype has more than one count but fewer than ten. The chain joins TRBV7-8 to TRBJ1-4; 9 bases are shared with TRBD1. Germline V gene data show CDR1 as SGHVS and CDR2 as FQNEAQ. V lost 6 bases to trimming and J lost 8 bases; unmatched junction nucleotides: 4. This CDR3 comprises 13 residues. CDR3 amino acids: CASSTGGREKLFF. The CDR3 DNA follows: TGTGCCAGCAGTACAGGGGGCAGAGAAAAACTGTTTTTT.

This clonotype came up many times. V and J are TRBV10-3 and TRBJ2-5; D might be TRBD2 (5 bases). Per germline, CDR1 ENHRY and CDR2 SYGVKD. CDR3 length: 15 amino acids. V was clipped by 10 bases and J by 5 bases, with 23 bases between them. In nucleotides, the CDR3 is TGTGCCACCAAGCCCGGCAGCGGCGAGTGGGAGACCCAGTACTTC. It translates to CATKPGSGEWETQYF.

This clonotype showed up just a few times. The rearrangement joins TRBV5-1 to TRBJ2-7; no firm D call. CDR3 size: 15 residues. Germline assignment: CDR1 SGHRS and CDR2 YFSETQ. The V end lost 0 bases, the J end lost 1 base, and 11 bases lay between the germline ends. CDR3 DNA: TGCGCCAGCAGCTTGGAGGGCCCTTTGTCCTACGAGCAGTACGTC. It specifies CASSLEGPLSYEQYV.

This clonotype was recorded many times. V usage is TRBV11-1 and J usage is TRBJ2-1; 7 bases are a match to TRBD2. V was pared by 5 bases and J by 4 bases, with 11 bases of the junction left unmatched. Germline lookup yields CDR1 SGHAT and CDR2 FQDESV (reference sequence). The CDR3 extends over 16 amino acids. The CDR3 nucleotides read TGTGCCAGCAGCCCTAGGGCGGGACTAACTTACAATGAGCAGTTCTTC. Its protein product is CASSPRAGLTYNEQFF.

This clonotype was detected a few times. A far larger clone differs by one base, so this is likely a read error. J is TRBJ2-4 and V is TRBV2; 15 bases match TRBD2. There are 18 residues in the CDR3. V trimming: 4 bases; J trimming: 13 bases; junction bases outside the gene matches: 17. Germline V gives CDR1 SNHLY, CDR2 FYNNEI. In DNA, the CDR3 is TGTGCCAGCAGTGGGACTAGCGGGAGGGCCGTCTACTACAATGAGCAGTACTTC. Protein product: CASSGTSGRAVYYNEQYF.

This clonotype has a count of ten or more. The rearrangement uses TRBV30 and TRBJ2-3, with D hard to call. CDR1 and CDR2 from the germline V gene are GTSNPN and SVGIG (reference sequence). Trimming stripped 4 bases from V and 2 bases from J, with 13 bases between. This CDR3 has 14 amino acids. CDR3 in amino acids: CAWIDKEFTDTQYF. Here the CDR3 DNA reads TGTGCCTGGATCGACAAGGAGTTCACAGATACGCAGTATTTT.

The J gene is TRBJ2-7, the V gene TRBV2, with TRBD2 matching 12 bases. Germline V gene lookup returns CDR1 SNHLY and CDR2 FYNNEI. V dropped 5 bases and J dropped 0; count of bases not matched to a gene: 17. This CDR3 comprises 20 residues. Here the CDR3 DNA reads TGTGCCAGCAGTCTACCCCGACACCTAGCGGGAGGGACGAGCTCCTACGAGCAGTACTTC. Translation: CASSLPRHLAGGTSSYEQYF.

This clonotype was counted ten times or more. V usage is TRBV10-3 and J usage is TRBJ2-6; unclear D gene. There are 15 residues in the CDR3. The V gene lost 0 bases and the J gene lost 9 bases, with 12 bases spanning the gap. Per the germline V gene, CDR1 is ENHRY and CDR2 is SYGVKD. Written as DNA, the CDR3 is TGTGCCATCAGTGAGTCCCGTTTGTCCGGCAACGTCCTGACTTTC. It is translated as CAISESRLSGNVLTF.

This clonotype was observed at least ten times. This chain joins TRBV7-9 and TRBJ2-7, with D perhaps TRBD1 (6 bases). The CDR3 length is 13 residues. CDR1 is SEHNR, CDR2 FQNEAQ, per germline (reference sequence). The V end was cut by 4 bases, the J end by 4 bases, with 11 bases between. This CDR3 is CASSSRGKYEQYF. The CDR3, as DNA: TGTGCCAGCAGCTCCAGGGGTAAATACGAGCAGTACTTC. Full variable domain (remainder filled in from reference TRBV7-9 and TRBJ2-7): DTGVSQNPRHKITKRGQNVTFRCDPISEHNRLYWYRQTLGQGPEFLTYFQNEAQLEKSRLLSDRFSAERPKGSFSTLEIQRTEQGDSAMYLCASSSRGKYEQYFGPGTRLTVT.

At least ten counts were recorded for this clonotype. A junction boundary mismatches the germline segment, possibly from a read error. The CDR3 nucleotides are TGTGCCAGCAGTTTAGTACTGGGGGCTAGCAAAGCCCACTTC. This sequence encodes CASSLVLGASKAHF. The chain carries TRBV12-3 or TRBV12-4 and TRBJ2-1, with TRBD1 as a possible D gene (6 bases). This CDR3 is 14 amino acids long.